The following is a TCR beta chain sequence with its context. Its antigen is unidentified. The sample originates from a study of early T cells in non-severe SARS-CoV-2 infection. Study information: Chains were not paired, and sequencing was done on bulk RNA from unsorted whole blood. The study, taken as a whole, reports: VDJdb matching skewed toward anti-spike CD8 responses, missing private and CD4 specificities.

Each cDNA molecule carried a unique molecular identifier. TCRdb re-analysed the 5' RACE reads in MiXCR, keeping a single row per CDR3 protein. The sample contains nearly 90,000 distinct CDR3 sequences, 13% to 15% of which appear only once. Looked up from germline, CDR1 is MNHEY and CDR2 is SVGEGT. The CDR3 is 14 amino acids. V lost 0 bases, J lost 4 bases, and 9 bases lay in between. The rearrangement links TRBV6-2 or TRBV6-3 to TRBJ1-1, with D uncertain. The source is an adult who was a healthcare worker with PCR-confirmed SARS-CoV-2 infection or an uninfected control (not recorded which). Specimen: whole blood. Here the CDR3 reads CASSYSYRPTEAFF. For the CDR3, the DNA is TGTGCCAGCAGTTACTCGTACCGACCCACTGAAGCTTTCTTT.